Following are 23 T cell receptor beta chains from one sample sequenced in a study of T cell repertoires and HLA-DP antigens. Their target antigens are unknown. Sequenced by immunoSEQ multiplex PCR; TCRdb stores in-frame clones only, minus some. The sample records about 89,000 clones, roughly nine tenths being singletons. The sequencing input was CD4+ T cells from PBMCs. The receptors originated from a man aged 45-65 years in good health and CMV-seronegative.

The genes are TRBV19 and TRBJ1-5; weak D call: TRBD1 (5 bases). This CDR3 contains 15 residues. The V end was cut by 5 bases, the J end by 4 bases, with 15 bases between. Germline V gene lookup returns CDR1 LNHDA and CDR2 SQIVND (reference sequence). The CDR3 region is CASSPAWGRNQPQHF. For the CDR3, the DNA is TGTGCCAGTAGTCCCGCCTGGGGGAGGAATCAGCCCCAGCATTTT.

The rearrangement links TRBV30 to TRBJ2-2, with 7 nucleotides matching TRBD1. The junction had 7 bases not matched to a gene; V was cut back by 6 bases and J by 3 bases. The CDR3 extends over 14 amino acids. Germline lookup yields CDR1 GTSNPN and CDR2 SVGIG (reference sequence). The CDR3: CACQGVSYTGELFF. The CDR3 nucleotides are TGTGCCTGTCAGGGGGTTTCGTACACCGGGGAGCTGTTTTTT.

The genes are TRBV5-8 and TRBJ1-5; D may be TRBD1 (6 bases). V lost 0 bases and J 3 bases, leaving 13 bases between the germline ends. In germline, CDR1 is SGHTS, CDR2 YDEGEE. The CDR3 covers 16 residues. DNA for the CDR3: TGTGCCAGCAGCTTGGAGACAGGTACATTCAATCAGCCCCAGCATTTT. It encodes CASSLETGTFNQPQHF.

The J gene is TRBJ1-2, the V gene TRBV6-5; 9 nucleotides align to TRBD1. CDR1 and CDR2 (germline): MNHEY, SVGAGI. This CDR3 contains 15 residues. Unmatched junction bases numbered 5, after V lost 6 bases and J lost 0 bases. This chain's CDR3 is CASRHTGGSNYGYTF. The CDR3 DNA is TGTGCCAGCAGACACACAGGGGGCTCTAACTATGGCTACACCTTC.

The J gene is TRBJ1-2, the V gene TRBV7-9; no firm D call. This CDR3 contains 14 residues. CDR1 is SEHNR and CDR2 is FQNEAQ in the germline V gene (reference sequence). V lost 4 bases and J 3 bases, leaving 12 bases between the germline ends. Here the CDR3 DNA reads TGTGCCAGCAGCTCTCAGAAATTCTACTATGGCTACACCTTC. Protein: CASSSQKFYYGYTF.

The chain employs TRBV11-2 and TRBJ2-7; TRBD2 matches 11 bases. CDR1 and CDR2 from the germline V gene are SGHAT and FQNNGV. The CDR3 runs 14 residues. V was clipped by 5 bases and J by 5 bases; unmatched bases: 5. For the CDR3, the DNA is TGTGCCAGCAGCCGACTAGCGGGGAGCCACGAGCAGTACTTC. Translating gives CASSRLAGSHEQYF.

The chain joins TRBV7-3 to TRBJ2-2; D might be TRBD1 or TRBD2, each matching 5 bases. CDR3 length: 18 amino acids. V was cut by 5 bases and J by 0 bases, with 19 bases left in between. Germline loops: CDR1 SGHTA, CDR2 FQGTGA. The DNA for the CDR3 is TGTGCCAGCAGCCGCATGGGCCAGGGAGTCGCGAACACCGGGGAGCTGTTTTTT. Translation gives CASSRMGQGVANTGELFF.

This clone was detected once. The rearrangement links TRBV28 to TRBJ2-7; perhaps TRBD2 as D (7 bases). Trimming shortened V by 6 bases and J by 3 bases, and 15 bases separated the two germline ends. This CDR3 is 14 amino acids long. The germline CDR1 and CDR2 sequences are MDHEN and SYDVKM. The CDR3 loop reads CASSLGGAIYEQYF. DNA of the CDR3: TGTGCCAGCAGCCTAGGGGGGGCTATCTACGAGCAGTACTTC.

The rearrangement uses TRBV5-1 and TRBJ1-6; no definite D call. CDR1 and CDR2 (germline): SGHRS, YFSETQ. V was shortened by 0 bases and J by 9 bases, with 10 bases between the two germline ends. There are 14 residues in the CDR3. This chain's CDR3 is CASSLAGSGSPLHF. In DNA, the CDR3 is TGCGCCAGCAGCTTGGCCGGCAGCGGTTCACCCCTCCACTTT.

J is TRBJ2-3 and V is TRBV28, with 9 bases fitting TRBD1. CDR3 length equals 16 residues. Trimming took 5 bases from V and 2 from J; bases not matched to a gene: 8. Germline V gives CDR1 MDHEN, CDR2 SYDVKM. For the CDR3, the DNA is TGTGCCAGCAGTCCCCAGGGACAGGGAGACACAGATACGCAGTATTTT. It codes for CASSPQGQGDTDTQYF.

The chain recombines TRBV10-3 with TRBJ1-2; D may be TRBD1 (6 bases). The CDR3 runs 16 residues. Trimming took 8 bases from V and 7 from J, leaving 26 bases between them. Germline CDR1 is ENHRY and CDR2 is SYGVKD. CDR3 DNA: TGTGCCATCGGGGTGACAGGCCCCGCAAGGGGTACTGGCTACACCTTC. Translating gives CAIGVTGPARGTGYTF.

The rearrangement joins TRBV7-6 to TRBJ1-1; D remains ambiguous. Trimming left V 1 base short and J 1 base short, with 16 bases between. Germline V gene lookup returns CDR1 SGHVS and CDR2 FNYEAQ. The CDR3 length is 17 residues. The CDR3 DNA reads TGTGCCAGCAGCTTAGGCGCCGGCTGGGGTACGAACACTGAAGCTTTCTTT. Translation: CASSLGAGWGTNTEAFF.

This clone was counted a single time. The chain joins TRBV7-8 to TRBJ2-3; the D call may be TRBD1 or TRBD2 (5 bases each). The V end was cut by 6 bases, the J end by 0 bases, with 10 bases between. The CDR3 runs to 14 residues. The germline V gene has CDR1 SGHVS and CDR2 FQNEAQ. CDR3 amino acids: CASSRGWSTDTQYF. The CDR3, as DNA: TGTGCCAGCAGTCGGGGCTGGAGCACAGATACGCAGTATTTT.

This chain joins TRBV7-3 and TRBJ2-1, with TRBD2 identical over 13 bases. V shed 5 bases and J 8 bases; nucleotides not matched to a gene: 6. There are 15 residues in the CDR3. The germline V gene has CDR1 SGHTA and CDR2 FQGTGA. The DNA for the CDR3 is TGTGCCAGCAGCCTCACTAGCGGGGGGGCCCATGAGCAGTTCTTC. Its translation is CASSLTSGGAHEQFF.

This clone was seen just once. The chain uses TRBV5-6 and TRBJ2-1; TRBD1 or TRBD2 may be the D gene (5 bases each). The germline V and J ends were trimmed by 1 base and 7 bases, with 12 bases remaining between them. Germline lookup yields CDR1 SGHDT and CDR2 YYEEEE. This CDR3 has 14 residues. The CDR3 nucleotides read TGTGCCAGCAGCTTGCGGGGACCTATGAATGAGCAGTTCTTC. As protein: CASSLRGPMNEQFF.

The gene calls are TRBV27 and TRBJ2-2; D ambiguous. V gave up 6 bases and J gave up 5 bases, with 19 bases separating them. Germline CDR1 and CDR2: MNHEY and SMNVEV (reference sequence). The length of the CDR3 is 16 residues. CDR3 sequence reads: CASRASDTRKTGELFF. CDR3 DNA sequence: TGTGCCAGCAGGGCATCCGACACGCGGAAGACCGGGGAGCTGTTTTTT.

The genes are TRBV29-1 and TRBJ1-1; TRBD1 agrees at 8 bases. Germline V gene lookup returns CDR1 SQVTM and CDR2 ANQGSEA. This CDR3 contains 13 residues. The V and J ends lost 6 bases and 5 bases, in that order; junction bases with no gene match: 8. The CDR3 DNA is TGCAGCGTAGCCTGGACAGGGAAGACTGAAGCTTTCTTT. Amino acid sequence: CSVAWTGKTEAFF.

This clone was seen once. The V gene is TRBV5-1, the J gene TRBJ1-6; the D gene is possibly TRBD1 (6 bases). The CDR3 length is 17 residues. Germline lookup yields CDR1 SGHRS and CDR2 YFSETQ. Trimming stripped 0 bases from V and 0 bases from J, with 10 bases between. CDR3 region: CASSLEPGASYNSPLHF. The CDR3 DNA is TGCGCCAGCAGCTTGGAGCCAGGGGCCTCCTATAATTCACCCCTCCACTTT.

V gene TRBV15 combines with J gene TRBJ1-1; TRBD1 is a possible D gene (6 bases). V was shortened by 3 bases and J by 2 bases, with 10 bases between the two germline ends. Germline assignment: CDR1 LNHNV and CDR2 YYDKDF (reference sequence). This CDR3 spans 14 amino acids. This CDR3 is CATSREDRNTEAFF. DNA of the CDR3: TGTGCCACCAGCAGGGAGGACAGAAACACTGAAGCTTTCTTT.

The chain combines TRBV2 with TRBJ1-1; D not resolved. Germline V gene sequence: CDR1 SNHLY, CDR2 FYNNEI. The CDR3 sequence is 11 residues long. The ends were cut back, 6 bases at V and 8 bases at J, with 10 bases in the middle. The CDR3 DNA reads TGTGCCAGCAGCTCACAAATAGAAGCTTTCTTT. Protein: CASSSQIEAFF.

The chain links TRBV7-8 to TRBJ2-7; 9 nucleotides align to TRBD2. This CDR3 contains 14 residues. Trimming at V came to 7 bases and at J to 4 bases, leaving 8 bases not matched to a gene. CDR1 is SGHVS, CDR2 FQNEAQ, per germline. Written as DNA, the CDR3 is TGTGCCAGCAACCCAGGACTAGCGTCTTACGAGCAGTACTTC. Translating gives CASNPGLASYEQYF.

This clone was found once. V and J are TRBV5-4 and TRBJ2-5; 10 bases fit TRBD2. J gave up 4 bases and V 4 bases, and 7 bases lay outside the gene matches. Per the germline V gene, CDR1 is SGHNT and CDR2 is YYREEE (reference sequence). The CDR3 runs to 15 residues. The CDR3 nucleotides are TGTGCCAGCAGCCCCGGGACTAGCGCATCAGAGACCCAGTACTTC. This gives the protein CASSPGTSASETQYF.

The chain carries TRBV9 and TRBJ1-1; tentatively, D is TRBD1 (5 bases). CDR1 and CDR2 from the germline V gene are SGDLS and YYNGEE. V was clipped by 0 bases and J by 9 bases, with 15 bases between them. This CDR3 has 14 amino acids. The CDR3 loop reads CASSVGDLTAQAFF. CDR3 in DNA: TGTGCCAGCAGCGTAGGAGATTTGACAGCCCAAGCTTTCTTT.